The 11 T cell receptor beta chains reported below all come from one sample, sequenced in a study of spatial heterogeneity in lung cancer. As for time point: sample taken at primary tumor resection. Tumor, nontumor lung or frozen PBMC supplied whole RNA that was sequenced unsorted. TCRdb reanalysed the 5' RACE reads using MiXCR and keeps one entry per CDR3 protein. The sample lists about 38,000 distinct CDR3 sequences; 6% to 8% were seen once. The specimen was PBMCs, collected at surgery. The receptor set was obtained from a male donor with early-stage non-small cell lung cancer.

This clonotype came up many times. The chain employs TRBV29-1 and TRBJ1-2; D uncertain. The CDR3 extends over 11 amino acids. Trimming stripped 6 bases from V and 4 bases from J, with 9 bases between. Germline CDR1 and CDR2: SQVTM and ANQGSEA. The CDR3 region has the DNA TGCAGCGTCGAGGATTTCTATGGCTACACCTTC. It codes for CSVEDFYGYTF.

This clonotype has at least ten counts. The V call is TRBV5-1, the J call TRBJ1-1; D is unclear. Germline assignment: CDR1 SGHRS and CDR2 YFSETQ. The CDR3 extends over 12 amino acids. The germline V and J ends were trimmed by 2 bases and 6 bases, with 8 bases remaining between them. This chain's CDR3 is CASSFGGPEAFF. CDR3 sequence (DNA): TGCGCCAGCAGCTTCGGCGGTCCTGAAGCTTTCTTT.

This clonotype was seen ten or more times. The chain has TRBV6-5 and TRBJ2-2, with a tentative D call TRBD2 (6 bases). The V and J ends lost 7 bases and 0 bases respectively, with 9 bases between them. This CDR3 has 14 amino acids. Germline V gives CDR1 MNHEY, CDR2 SVGAGI. CDR3 loop: CASKASANTGELFF. CDR3 DNA: TGTGCCAGCAAGGCTAGCGCGAACACCGGGGAGCTGTTTTTT.

This clonotype appeared many times. This chain uses TRBV3-1 with TRBJ2-6; no clear D. Per germline, CDR1 LGHDT and CDR2 YNNKEL (reference sequence). The CDR3 runs 14 residues. Trimming pared 4 bases from V and 1 base from J, leaving 5 bases between. CDR3: CASSRGSGANVLTF. As DNA, the CDR3 is TGTGCCAGCAGCCGAGGATCTGGGGCCAACGTCCTGACTTTC. Variable domain in full (rest from reference TRBV3-1 and TRBJ2-6): DTAVSQTPKYLVTQMGNDKSIKCEQNLGHDTMYWYKQDSKKFLKIMFSYNNKELIINETVPNRFSPKSPDKAHLNLHINSLELGDSAVYFCASSRGSGANVLTFGAGSRLTVL.

This clonotype was seen ten or more times. The chain joins TRBV15 to TRBJ2-1; D not resolved. Trimming took 0 bases from V and 7 from J, leaving 7 bases between them. This CDR3 contains 13 residues. Germline CDR1 and CDR2: LNHNV and YYDKDF (reference sequence). Here the CDR3 reads CATSRDPGNEQFF. The CDR3 bases are TGTGCCACCAGCAGAGATCCCGGGAATGAGCAGTTCTTC.

This clonotype has a count of ten or more. The V and J genes are TRBV7-2 and TRBJ1-5, with D perhaps TRBD1 (5 bases). The CDR3 covers 15 residues. V was clipped by 1 base and J by 5 bases, with 12 bases between them. Germline V lookup: CDR1 SGHTA, CDR2 FQGNSA. The CDR3 here is CASSLERGLHQPQHF. The CDR3, as DNA: TGTGCCAGCAGCTTAGAAAGGGGCCTCCATCAGCCCCAGCATTTT.

This clonotype was detected many times. The rearrangement joins TRBV7-2 to TRBJ2-1; D not certain. The CDR3 extends over 14 amino acids. V shed 5 bases and J shed 5 bases, with 13 bases lying between them. CDR1 and CDR2 from the germline V gene are SGHTA and FQGNSA. The CDR3 DNA reads TGTGCCAGCAGCGTAAGTTGGGCAGACAATGAGCAGTTCTTC. Translated, it gives CASSVSWADNEQFF.

This clonotype was observed a few times. This chain joins TRBV12-3 or TRBV12-4 and TRBJ2-1; 9 bases are shared with TRBD2. The ends lost 1 base at V and 10 bases at J; junction bases unmatched: 11. This CDR3 region has 16 residues. CDR3 nucleotide sequence: TGTGCCAGCAGTTTAGATTGGCTAGCGGGACTCGGAGAGCAGTTCTTC. Encoded protein: CASSLDWLAGLGEQFF.

In its sample, this clonotype was seen a few times. This chain connects TRBV30 to TRBJ2-6; no clear D gene. The ends were cut back, 6 bases at V and 0 bases at J, with 9 bases in the middle. Germline CDR1 reads GTSNPN; CDR2 reads SVGIG (reference sequence). The CDR3 covers 14 residues. The CDR3 nucleotides are TGTGCCTGCCGACGAGACTCTGGGGCCAACGTCCTGACTTTC. This translates into CACRRDSGANVLTF. The full variable domain, with the rest looked up from reference TRBV30 and TRBJ2-6, is SQTIHQWPATLVQPVGSPLSLECTVEGTSNPNLYWYRQAAGRGLQLLFYSVGIGQISSEVPQNLSASRPQDRQFILSSKKLLLSDSGFYLCACRRDSGANVLTFGAGSRLTVL.

The V and J genes are TRBV29-1 and TRBJ2-1; 9 nucleotides match TRBD2. V shed 6 bases and J 4 bases; nucleotides not matched to a gene: 10. CDR3 length: 15 amino acids. Germline assignment: CDR1 SQVTM and CDR2 ANQGSEA. As DNA, the CDR3 is TGCAGCGTCAAACCCGGGACTAGCCGTTACAATGAGCAGTTCTTC. It encodes CSVKPGTSRYNEQFF.

This clonotype was recorded many times. V usage is TRBV7-2 and J usage is TRBJ1-6; D possibly corresponds to TRBD1 (5 bases). The CDR3 runs to 13 residues. The germline V and J ends were trimmed by 8 bases and 5 bases, with 10 bases remaining between them. Germline V gene data show CDR1 as SGHTA and CDR2 as FQGNSA. CDR3 DNA sequence: TGTGCCAGCCGGGACCCAAATAATTCACCCCTCCACTTT. Its translation is CASRDPNNSPLHF.